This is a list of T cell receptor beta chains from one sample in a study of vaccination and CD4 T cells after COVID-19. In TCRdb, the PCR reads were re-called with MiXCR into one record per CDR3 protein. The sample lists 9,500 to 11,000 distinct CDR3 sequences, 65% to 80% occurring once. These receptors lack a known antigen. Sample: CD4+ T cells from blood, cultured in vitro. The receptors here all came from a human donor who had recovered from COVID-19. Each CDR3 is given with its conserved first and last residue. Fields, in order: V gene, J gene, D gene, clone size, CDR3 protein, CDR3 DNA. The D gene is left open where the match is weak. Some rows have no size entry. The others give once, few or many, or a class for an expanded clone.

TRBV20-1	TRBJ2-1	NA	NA	CSAREGPRSYNEQFF	TGCAGTGCTAGAGAGGGCCCCAGGTCCTACAATGAGCAGTTCTTC
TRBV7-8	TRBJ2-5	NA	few	CASSPRLVSYQETQYF	TGTGCCAGCAGTCCCAGACTAGTTTCGTACCAAGAGACCCAGTACTTC
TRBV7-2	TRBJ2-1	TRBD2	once	CASSLASGSGGEQFF	TGTGCCAGCAGCTTAGCTAGCGGGAGTGGTGGTGAGCAGTTCTTC
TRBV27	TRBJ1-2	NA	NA	CASSSGLRSNYGYTF	TGTGCCAGCAGTTCGGGACTTCGTTCTAACTATGGCTACACCTTC
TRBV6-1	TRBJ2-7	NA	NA	CAISEVADTYEQYF	TGTGCCATCAGTGAAGTGGCGGATACCTACGAGCAGTACTTC
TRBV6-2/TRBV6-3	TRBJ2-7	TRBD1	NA	CASSPYRTGSYEQYF	TGTGCCAGCAGTCCCTACCGGACAGGGTCCTACGAGCAGTACTTC
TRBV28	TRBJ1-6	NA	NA	CASRGWDSPLHF	TGTGCCAGCAGGGGTTGGGATTCACCCCTCCACTTT
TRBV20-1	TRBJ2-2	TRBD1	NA	CSANTGTGDVGELFF	TGCAGTGCCAATACCGGGACAGGGGACGTCGGGGAGCTGTTTTTT
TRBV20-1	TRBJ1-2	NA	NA	CSAPGSRGGYTF	TGCAGTGCTCCCGGGTCCAGAGGAGGCTACACCTTC
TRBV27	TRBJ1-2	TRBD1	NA	CASSLRTGANYGYTF	TGTGCCAGCAGTTTAAGGACAGGGGCTAACTATGGCTACACCTTC
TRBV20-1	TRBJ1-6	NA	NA	CSASRGHPNSPLHF	TGCAGTGCCAGTCGGGGACACCCGAATTCACCCCTCCACTTT
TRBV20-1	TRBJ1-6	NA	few	CSAREGSTSGSPLHF	TGCAGTGCCCGGGAGGGATCTACGTCTGGCTCACCCCTCCACTTT
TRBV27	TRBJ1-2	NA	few	CASSLNTAGAYGYTF	TGTGCCAGCAGCCTAAACACAGCAGGGGCCTATGGCTACACCTTC
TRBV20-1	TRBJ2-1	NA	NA	CSAVTPSSYNEQFF	TGCAGTGCGGTGACTCCGAGCTCCTACAATGAGCAGTTCTTC
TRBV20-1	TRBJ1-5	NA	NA	CSARGTQYSNQPQHF	TGCAGTGCTAGGGGGACACAATATAGCAATCAGCCCCAGCATTTT
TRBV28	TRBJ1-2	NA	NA	CASNNLRNGYTF	TGTGCCAGCAACAACCTCAGGAACGGCTACACCTTC